The 17 T cell receptor beta chains below all came from one sample that was sequenced in a study of cytomegalovirus exposure and HLA in healthy donors. With 60 Vbeta and 13 Jbeta primers, the PCR was carried out. Repertoires were generated with immunoSEQ multiplex PCR, while TCRdb's copy carries only in-frame clones and drops some. The data show some 180,000 clones, with 76% seen just once and 1.5% to 2% held by the top ten. Material for sequencing was PBMCs. The receptor set was obtained from a man between 18 and 35 years old in good health and CMV-seronegative.

The chain links TRBV5-6 to TRBJ1-3, with D possibly matching TRBD1 (6 bases). V dropped 1 base and J dropped 6 bases, with 14 bases sitting between them. CDR1 and CDR2 from the germline V gene are SGHDT and YYEEEE. This CDR3 is 15 amino acids long. DNA for the CDR3: TGTGCCAGCAGCTTGCAGGGGTCCAACGAAAACACCATATATTTT. Translated: CASSLQGSNENTIYF.

A single count supports this clone. The CDR3 DNA is TGTGCCAGCAGTTTAAAGCTCGGACAGACACGCTCCTACGAGCAGTACTTC. Its protein product is CASSLKLGQTRSYEQYF. The chain carries TRBV27 and TRBJ2-7, with D tentatively TRBD1 (6 bases). Germline CDR1 MNHEY, CDR2 SMNVEV (reference sequence). The CDR3 sequence is 17 residues long. With 2 bases removed from V and 0 bases from J, the gap between germline ends came to 17 bases.

The chain joins TRBV19 to TRBJ2-7, with D possibly being TRBD1 (5 bases). CDR3 length equals 14 residues. Germline V CDR1 and CDR2: LNHDA, SQIVND (reference sequence). With 7 bases removed from V and 3 bases from J, the gap between germline ends came to 16 bases. CDR3 sequence: CASKPTDQHYEQYF. CDR3 sequence (DNA): TGTGCCAGTAAACCGACAGACCAGCACTACGAGCAGTACTTC.

This clone was detected only a few times. The chain recombines TRBV6-5 with TRBJ2-5; 10 bases align to TRBD1. Per germline, CDR1 MNHEY and CDR2 SVGAGI. This CDR3 spans 15 amino acids. V dropped 5 bases and J dropped 5; count of bases not matched to a gene: 8. The CDR3 sequence is CASSAEGQGYETQYF. CDR3 sequence (DNA): TGTGCCAGCAGTGCTGAGGGACAGGGGTACGAGACCCAGTACTTC.

The chain links TRBV5-1 to TRBJ1-6, with a possible D match to TRBD1 (6 bases). The CDR3 is made up of 14 amino acids. Per germline, CDR1 SGHRS and CDR2 YFSETQ. The V end lost 2 bases, the J end lost 8 bases, and 11 bases lay between the germline ends. In DNA, the CDR3 is TGCGCCAGCAGCTTTGACAGGCTGGATTCACCCCTCCACTTT. Translated, it gives CASSFDRLDSPLHF.

The chain is built from TRBV11-2 and TRBJ1-1; D is undetermined. Trimming removed 7 bases at V and 0 bases at J, with 12 bases between. This CDR3 region has 14 residues. In germline, CDR1 is SGHAT, CDR2 FQNNGV. This CDR3 is CASNQAHVNTEAFF. DNA of the CDR3: TGTGCCAGCAATCAAGCCCATGTGAACACTGAAGCTTTCTTT.

About this clone: This sample also contains other DNA sequences that code for the same CDR3. The gene calls are TRBV11-2 and TRBJ2-4, with 7 bases that match TRBD1. Germline lookup yields CDR1 SGHAT and CDR2 FQNNGV. CDR3 length: 14 amino acids. The ends lost 1 base at V and 6 bases at J; junction bases unmatched: 3. The DNA for the CDR3 is TGTGCCAGCAGCTTAGGAGGGGGCGGAAACATTCAGTACTTC. Encoded protein: CASSLGGGGNIQYF. The whole variable domain, filled in from reference TRBV11-2 and TRBJ2-4, reads EAGVAQSPRYKIIEKRQSVAFWCNPISGHATLYWYQQILGQGPKLLIQFQNNGVVDDSQLPKDRFSAERLKGVDSTLKIQPAKLEDSAVYLCASSLGGGGNIQYFGAGTRLSVL.

For the CDR3, the DNA is TGCAGCGTTGAAGGCGGGGGGTCAGATACGCAGTATTTT. Protein: CSVEGGGSDTQYF. The rearrangement links TRBV29-1 to TRBJ2-3; 8 bases fit TRBD2. CDR3 length: 13 amino acids. The germline CDR1 and CDR2 sequences are SQVTM and ANQGSEA. J lost 4 bases, V lost 1 base, and 1 base had no gene match.

The CDR3 nucleotides read TGCAGCGTTGGGATTACTAGGGGAGGGTTGACTGAAGCTTTCTTT. It translates to CSVGITRGGLTEAFF. This sequence joins TRBV29-1 and TRBJ1-1, with D perhaps TRBD1 (5 bases). Germline V gene data show CDR1 as SQVTM and CDR2 as ANQGSEA. Trimming took off 4 bases at V and 5 bases at J, with 20 bases between the two ends. CDR3 length: 15 amino acids.

V usage is TRBV27 and J usage is TRBJ2-7; 8 bases align to TRBD2. Trimming took 5 bases from V and 9 from J; bases not matched to a gene: 9. Germline assignment: CDR1 MNHEY and CDR2 SMNVEV (reference sequence). This CDR3 is built from 13 residues. The chain's CDR3 is CASSRSGSGGQYF. The CDR3, as DNA: TGTGCCAGCAGTAGGAGCGGGAGTGGGGGGCAGTACTTC.

The sample holds one count of this clone. The genes are TRBV15 and TRBJ2-3; 8 bases match TRBD2. Germline V CDR1 and CDR2: LNHNV, YYDKDF (reference sequence). CDR3 length: 15 amino acids. V trimming: 6 bases; J trimming: 4 bases; junction bases outside the gene matches: 9. The CDR3 reads CATRKSGREADTQYF. CDR3 nucleotides: TGTGCCACCAGAAAGAGCGGGCGGGAGGCAGATACGCAGTATTTT.

The chain is built from TRBV2 and TRBJ1-1; 8 bases map to TRBD1. CDR3 length: 19 amino acids. Trimming removed 5 bases from V and 1 base from J; junction bases left unmatched: 18. From germline, CDR1 is SNHLY and CDR2 FYNNEI. For the CDR3, the DNA is TGTGCCAGCAGTCTTGTCCTAAGGGCGGACAGGGTGACGAACACTGAAGCTTTCTTT. It codes for CASSLVLRADRVTNTEAFF.

In DNA, the CDR3 is TGTGCCAGCAGCGGAGGAGGGTCCTTAAACACCGGGGAGCTGTTTTTT. Its translation is CASSGGGSLNTGELFF. The rearrangement links TRBV5-5 to TRBJ2-2; D may be TRBD2 (6 bases). V was shortened by 4 bases and J by 2 bases, with 15 bases between the two germline ends. CDR1 and CDR2 from the germline V gene are SGHKS and YYEKEE (reference sequence). This CDR3 contains 16 residues. The full variable domain, with the rest looked up from reference TRBV5-5 and TRBJ2-2, is DAGVTQSPTHLIKTRGQQVTLRCSPISGHKSVSWYQQVLGQGPQFIFQYYEKEERGRGNFPDRFSARQFPNYSSELNVNALLLGDSALYLCASSGGGSLNTGELFFGEGSRLTVL.

The chain has TRBV28 and TRBJ1-1; weak D call: TRBD1 (5 bases). V shed 11 bases and J shed 1 base, with 23 bases lying between them. Germline V lookup: CDR1 MDHEN, CDR2 SYDVKM. The CDR3 consists of 16 residues. DNA of the CDR3: TGTGCCCTGTCCTCGCAGGGATTAGGTGGGAACACTGAAGCTTTCTTT. Translation: CALSSQGLGGNTEAFF.

A remark on this clone: This same CDR3 is encoded by further DNA sequences in the sample. The V call is TRBV9, the J call TRBJ2-7, with 9 bases that match TRBD1. The CDR3 is made up of 14 amino acids. The trim removed 0 bases at V and 2 bases at J, leaving 0 bases unmatched. Germline CDR1 reads SGDLS; CDR2 reads YYNGEE. CDR3 sequence reads: CASSVGQGAYEQYF. CDR3 DNA: TGTGCCAGCAGCGTAGGACAGGGGGCCTACGAGCAGTACTTC.

The chain is built from TRBV6-5 and TRBJ1-6; 10 nucleotides line up with TRBD1. This CDR3 has 16 residues. V lost 0 bases, J lost 10 bases, and 6 bases stayed unmatched. Germline loops: CDR1 MNHEY, CDR2 SVGAGI. Here the CDR3 reads CASSYSMGDRGSPLHF. The CDR3 nucleotides read TGTGCCAGCAGTTACTCGATGGGGGACAGGGGCTCACCCCTCCACTTT.

The chain uses TRBV6-5 and TRBJ2-7; possible D gene TRBD2, 7 bases. Trimming pared 8 bases from V and 6 bases from J, leaving 17 bases between. Germline V gene lookup returns CDR1 MNHEY and CDR2 SVGAGI. The CDR3 is 13 residues long. CDR3 nucleotide sequence: TGTGCCAGCGGTGGGGGGGGGCCCGGCGAGCAGTACTTC. As protein: CASGGGGPGEQYF.